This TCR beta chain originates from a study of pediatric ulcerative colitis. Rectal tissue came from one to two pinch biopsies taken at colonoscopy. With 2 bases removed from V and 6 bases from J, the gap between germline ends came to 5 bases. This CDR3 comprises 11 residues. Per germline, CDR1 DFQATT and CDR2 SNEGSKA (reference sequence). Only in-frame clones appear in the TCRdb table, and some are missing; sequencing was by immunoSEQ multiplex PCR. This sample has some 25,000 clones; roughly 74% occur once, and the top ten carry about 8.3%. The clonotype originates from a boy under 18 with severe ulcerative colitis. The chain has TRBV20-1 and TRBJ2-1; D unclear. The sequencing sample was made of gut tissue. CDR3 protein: CSARLFNEQFF. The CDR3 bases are TGCAGTGCTAGACTATTCAATGAGCAGTTCTTC.